This passage covers 21 T cell receptor beta chains from one sample sequenced in a study of CD8 T cells in ankylosing spondylitis. TCRdb passed the 5' RACE reads through MiXCR, listing each CDR3 protein once. Of about 96,000 distinct CDR3 sequences in the sample, just under 9% were seen once. Sequencing was done on a sample of blood, either unsorted or a sorted T cell fraction (not recorded which). The receptors shown here come from a male donor with ankylosing spondylitis or in good health (not recorded which).

This clonotype was detected ten times or more. CDR3 region: CASSTGQPQHF. DNA of the CDR3: TGTGCCAGCAGCACGGGGCAGCCCCAGCATTTT. This sequence joins TRBV28 and TRBJ1-5; D is unresolved. The V end was cut by 6 bases, the J end by 7 bases, with 7 bases between. CDR3 size: 11 residues. From germline, CDR1 is MDHEN and CDR2 SYDVKM.

The chain uses TRBV3-1 and TRBJ1-6; D remains unclear. Germline assignment: CDR1 LGHDT and CDR2 YNNKEL (reference sequence). V lost 1 base, J lost 10 bases, and 20 bases lay in between. The CDR3 is 17 amino acids. The CDR3 DNA follows: TGTGCCAGCAGCCAAGCGGTGGGCACCAGAATTGGGTCACCCCTCCACTTT. Translated, it gives CASSQAVGTRIGSPLHF.

This clonotype was seen ten or more times. This chain connects TRBV5-1 to TRBJ2-3; D is ambiguous. The CDR3 has 14 amino acids. The V and J ends lost 0 bases and 1 base respectively, with 6 bases between them. Germline assignment: CDR1 SGHRS and CDR2 YFSETQ. In DNA, the CDR3 is TGCGCCAGCAGCTTGGGGTATGGCACAGATACGCAGTATTTT. It yields the protein CASSLGYGTDTQYF.

This clonotype was recorded many times. The chain couples TRBV7-8 to TRBJ2-5; perhaps TRBD1 as D (5 bases). The CDR3 runs to 14 residues. Germline values: CDR1 SGHVS, CDR2 FQNEAQ. The V and J ends lost 3 bases and 4 bases respectively, with 12 bases between them. For the CDR3, the DNA is TGTGCCAGCAGCTTCTCAGGGAAGGCAGAGACCCAGTACTTC. Encoded protein: CASSFSGKAETQYF.

This clonotype was counted a few times. V gene TRBV30 combines with J gene TRBJ2-3, with a weak D call TRBD2 (6 bases). Germline CDR1 reads GTSNPN; CDR2 reads SVGIG (reference sequence). V dropped 4 bases and J dropped 4 bases, with 12 bases sitting between them. The CDR3 is made up of 13 amino acids. The CDR3 DNA sequence: TGTGCCTGGAATCGACTAGTTCCAGATACGCAGTATTTT. It specifies CAWNRLVPDTQYF.

This clonotype occurred many times. J is TRBJ1-2 and V is TRBV28; tentative D call: TRBD1 (5 bases). The V gene lost 7 bases and the J gene lost 8 bases, with 14 bases spanning the gap. The V gene's germline CDR1 is MDHEN and CDR2 SYDVKM. The CDR3 runs 12 residues. This chain's CDR3 is CASTRQRSGYTF. The CDR3 nucleotides read TGTGCCAGCACCAGACAGCGTTCAGGCTACACCTTC.

This clonotype has a handful of counts. This rearrangement joins TRBV28 to TRBJ2-7; possible D gene TRBD1, 8 bases. Germline V CDR1 and CDR2: MDHEN, SYDVKM. There are 15 residues in the CDR3. Trimming removed 3 bases at V and 4 bases at J, with 16 bases between. The CDR3 nucleotides are TGTGCCAGCAGTTTCACAGGGGGGGGCCGGTACGAGCAGTACTTC. The encoded protein is CASSFTGGGRYEQYF. The entire variable domain, with the rest obtained from reference TRBV28 and TRBJ2-7, is as follows: DVKVTQSSRYLVKRTGEKVFLECVQDMDHENMFWYRQDPGLGLRLIYFSYDVKMKEKGDIPEGYSVSREKKERFSLILESASTNQTSMYLCASSFTGGGRYEQYFGPGTRLTVT.

There are a few counts of this clonotype. The genes are TRBV12-3 or TRBV12-4 and TRBJ2-2, with D perhaps TRBD1 or TRBD2 (5 bases each). The CDR3 has 16 amino acids. V was shortened by 4 bases and J by 5 bases, with 17 bases between the two germline ends. This chain's CDR3 is CASSSTGRPGTGELFF. The CDR3 DNA reads as TGTGCCAGCAGTTCTACGGGACGCCCGGGGACCGGGGAGCTGTTTTTT.

This clonotype was counted at least ten times. A read error may produce the germline difference seen at one junction end. The V gene is TRBV7-7, the J gene TRBJ1-2, with 9 bases identical to TRBD1. The CDR3 runs to 15 residues. In germline, CDR1 is SSHAT, CDR2 FNYEAQ (reference sequence). The CDR3: CASSLGTGLDYGYTF. DNA of the CDR3: TGTGCTAGCAGCTTAGGGACAGGGTTGGACTATGGCTACACCTTC.

This clonotype was seen a handful of times. The chain employs TRBV12-3 or TRBV12-4 and TRBJ2-3; D is possibly TRBD2 (5 bases). V was shortened by 8 bases and J by 1 base, with 16 bases between the two germline ends. The CDR3 totals 15 residues. The CDR3 bases are TGTGCCAGCCTCGCCCTGGGAGCGGGCACAGATACGCAGTATTTT. Residues: CASLALGAGTDTQYF.

This rearrangement joins TRBV4-2 to TRBJ2-7; a possible D gene is TRBD2 (5 bases). CDR1 is LGHNA, CDR2 YNFKEQ, per germline. With 2 bases removed from V and 3 bases from J, the gap between germline ends came to 17 bases. The CDR3 is made up of 16 amino acids. The CDR3 loop reads CASSQPSQADGYEQYF. The CDR3 DNA sequence: TGTGCCAGCAGCCAACCCTCCCAAGCGGACGGCTACGAGCAGTACTTC.

Ten or more counts support this clonotype. This chain connects TRBV9 to TRBJ2-7; perhaps TRBD1 as D (6 bases). CDR3 size: 18 residues. The germline CDR1 and CDR2 sequences are SGDLS and YYNGEE. Trimming took 4 bases from V and 2 from J, leaving 25 bases between them. CDR3 residues: CASSTPSAGTQAPYEQYF. The CDR3 nucleotides are TGTGCCAGCAGCACGCCGAGCGCCGGGACACAAGCCCCCTACGAGCAGTACTTC.

Worth noting for this clonotype: A clone one base away is much larger, so this may be a read error. V usage is TRBV24-1 and J usage is TRBJ1-2; D perhaps matches TRBD1 (5 bases). The CDR3 has 15 residues. Looked up from germline, CDR1 is KGHDR and CDR2 is SFDVKD. CDR3 region: CGTSDVRDRNYGYTF. CDR3 bases: TGTGGCACCAGTGATGTCAGGGATAGAAACTATGGCTACACCTTC.

The sample holds many counts of this clonotype. V and J are TRBV20-1 and TRBJ2-1; TRBD2 aligns across 11 bases. CDR3 length: 15 residues. Trimming removed 2 bases from V and 3 bases from J; junction bases left unmatched: 3. The germline V gene has CDR1 DFQATT and CDR2 SNEGSKA (reference sequence). Written as DNA, the CDR3 is TGCAGTGCTAGAAGAACTAGCGGGGGCTACAATGAGCAGTTCTTC. It specifies CSARRTSGGYNEQFF.

The sample holds many counts of this clonotype. V usage is TRBV6-1 and J usage is TRBJ1-1; D gene uncertain. Trimming stripped 7 bases from V and 0 bases from J, with 12 bases between. The CDR3 consists of 14 residues. CDR1 MNHNS and CDR2 SASEGT come from the germline V gene. The CDR3 region has the DNA TGTGCCAGCAAGAGAGCAGACTTGAACACTGAAGCTTTCTTT. It specifies CASKRADLNTEAFF.

The chain is built from TRBV13 and TRBJ2-7; 9 bases are a match to TRBD2. The CDR3 is 16 amino acids. Trimming took 5 bases from V and 0 from J; bases not matched to a gene: 8. The germline CDR1 and CDR2 sequences are PRHDT and FYEKMQ (reference sequence). The CDR3 reads CASSPRLAGSSYEQYF. CDR3 nucleotide sequence: TGTGCCAGCAGCCCTCGTCTAGCGGGGAGCTCCTACGAGCAGTACTTC.

This clonotype was seen more than once but under ten times. The rearrangement uses TRBV7-9 and TRBJ1-4; 7 nucleotides line up with TRBD1. Germline V gene sequence: CDR1 SEHNR, CDR2 FQNEAQ (reference sequence). The CDR3 contains 16 residues. V shed 5 bases and J 6 bases; nucleotides not matched to a gene: 12. DNA of the CDR3: TGTGCCAGCAGCCCCCAGGGTCCAGGGGGGTATGAAAAACTGTTTTTT. Translating gives CASSPQGPGGYEKLFF.

In this sample, this clonotype turned up many times. The chain is built from TRBV20-1 and TRBJ1-6; D not certain. In germline, CDR1 is DFQATT, CDR2 SNEGSKA (reference sequence). The CDR3 has 14 residues. V was cut by 0 bases and J by 7 bases, with 10 bases left in between. CDR3 protein: CSARDGRYNSPLHF. For the CDR3, the DNA is TGCAGTGCTAGAGATGGGCGCTACAATTCACCCCTCCACTTT.

This clonotype was seen ten or more times. This chain links TRBV5-1 with TRBJ2-1; 7 bases fit TRBD2. The V gene's germline CDR1 is SGHRS and CDR2 YFSETQ. CDR3 length equals 16 residues. J was trimmed by 0 bases and V by 4 bases; bases with no gene match: 7. CDR3 in amino acids: CASSRTGGNSYNEQFF. In nucleotides, the CDR3 is TGCGCCAGCAGCCGGACCGGGGGGAACTCCTACAATGAGCAGTTCTTC. The full variable domain, rest sourced from reference TRBV5-1 and TRBJ2-1, is KAGVTQTPRYLIKTRGQQVTLSCSPISGHRSVSWYQQTPGQGLQFLFEYFSETQRNKGNFPGRFSGRQFSNSRSEMNVSTLELGDSALYLCASSRTGGNSYNEQFFGPGTRLTVL.

This clonotype has a handful of counts. The V gene is TRBV2, the J gene TRBJ2-1; D is ambiguous. Germline V gene lookup returns CDR1 SNHLY and CDR2 FYNNEI. V lost 3 bases and J lost 4, with 13 bases in between. The CDR3 runs to 15 residues. The CDR3, as DNA: TGTGCCAGCAGTGATACGAGATCCTATTACAATGAGCAGTTCTTC. Protein: CASSDTRSYYNEQFF.

This clonotype was recorded a few times. This rearrangement joins TRBV7-2 to TRBJ1-1; 10 positions match TRBD1. The J segment lost 7 bases and the V segment lost 4 bases, leaving 9 bases of the junction unmatched. Germline V gene sequence: CDR1 SGHTA, CDR2 FQGNSA. CDR3 length equals 15 residues. The CDR3 DNA follows: TGTGCCAGCAGCTCCCGGGACAGGGGTAGAGTTGAAGCTTTCTTT. It is translated as CASSSRDRGRVEAFF.